This section outlines one T cell receptor (beta chain) sequence together with its context. Its antigen specificity is not known. Base qualities are not provided; no much larger clone lies one nucleotide away. Library method: the immunoSEQ multiplex PCR assay. Imported from immuneACCESS, the table was reduced by TCRdb to in-frame sequences with V and J called. These copies leave out some clones; in studies compared against another copy, an unresolved V gene accounts for under half, and the cause of the remainder is not known. This sample comprises about 100,000 clones, more than 90% of them detected only once. The leading ten clones occupy around 1.2% of the sample. CDR1 and CDR2 are read off the germline V gene (reference sequence) as SEHNR and FQNEAQ. The CDR3 has 15 amino acids, counting the end cysteine and phenylalanine. CDR3 DNA only is kept here, 45 bases in frame from base 1. The junction shows trimming of 5 bases on V and 0 bases on J, plus 12 bases between the germline ends.

These data are taken from a study of T cell changes during pregnancy in multiple sclerosis (dated by TCRdb to the late 2010s). Regarding the study in general: Changes in the T cell repertoire over the course of pregnancy were examined in this study in women with multiple sclerosis.

The receptor was isolated from a female donor with multiple sclerosis, enrolled in a pregnancy study. The chain is made from TRBV7-9 and TRBJ2-3; TRBD2 is possibly the D segment (5 matching bases). The source material was peripheral blood, sampled in the second trimester of pregnancy. The DNA sequence is TGTGCCAGCAGCCCTCGGACGGGGAGCACAGATACGCAGTATTTT. Its coded protein is CASSPRTGSTDTQYF.